These 32 T cell receptor beta chains were sequenced from one sample in a study of shared clonotypes between healthy human individuals. Profiled with immunoSEQ multiplex PCR; TCRdb holds only in-frame clones, not every one. The sample gives some 630,000 clones, about three quarters of which show up once; roughly 1.8% is in the top ten. The sequenced sample consisted of memory CD4+ T cells sorted from blood. The subset here: CD45RA-negative fraction. The receptors originated from a woman in her thirties in good health.

The chain uses TRBV20-1 and TRBJ2-4; tentative D call: TRBD1 (5 bases). Germline V lookup: CDR1 DFQATT, CDR2 SNEGSKA (reference sequence). Trimming left V 6 bases short and J 7 bases short, with 10 bases between. The CDR3 length is 11 residues. The CDR3 bases are TGCAGTGCCAGACAGAGTAACATTCAGTACTTC. Translated: CSARQSNIQYF.

The chain employs TRBV6-4 and TRBJ1-3; D is unclear. The CDR3 contains 14 residues. Germline-derived CDR1 and CDR2 are MRHNA and SNTAGT. Trimming removed 4 bases from V and 0 bases from J, with 7 bases in between. The CDR3 sequence: CASSVADSGNTIYF. In DNA form, the CDR3 reads TGTGCCAGCAGTGTAGCAGACTCTGGAAACACCATATATTTT.

The genes are TRBV5-1 and TRBJ2-3; D is undetermined. Trimming removed 4 bases from V and 5 bases from J, with 17 bases in between. CDR1 and CDR2 (germline): SGHRS, YFSETQ. The CDR3 extends over 15 amino acids. This CDR3 is CASSLYHSTEDTQYF. The DNA of the CDR3 is TGCGCCAGCAGCCTCTACCACTCGACGGAAGATACGCAGTATTTT. The full variable domain, with the rest looked up from reference TRBV5-1 and TRBJ2-3, is KAGVTQTPRYLIKTRGQQVTLSCSPISGHRSVSWYQQTPGQGLQFLFEYFSETQRNKGNFPGRFSGRQFSNSRSEMNVSTLELGDSALYLCASSLYHSTEDTQYFGPGTRLTVL.

The V call is TRBV18, the J call TRBJ2-2, with TRBD2 matching 8 bases. Unmatched junction bases numbered 9, after V lost 9 bases and J lost 6 bases. The CDR3 extends over 14 amino acids. Germline CDR1 reads KGHSH; CDR2 reads LQKENI. CDR3 sequence: CASRAGTRAGELFF. The CDR3 region has the DNA TGTGCCAGTCGAGCCGGGACTAGAGCCGGGGAGCTGTTTTTT.

CDR3 amino acids: CASSYSGTGVIGYTF. In nucleotides, the CDR3 is TGTGCCAGCAGTTACTCCGGGACAGGGGTTATCGGCTACACCTTC. The V call is TRBV6-5, the J call TRBJ1-2, with 10 bases aligning to TRBD1. Germline V gene data show CDR1 as MNHEY and CDR2 as SVGAGI. The CDR3 is 15 amino acids. The ends lost 0 bases at V and 8 bases at J; junction bases unmatched: 6.

The gene calls are TRBV7-2 and TRBJ2-2, with 8 bases lining up with TRBD2. Unmatched junction bases numbered 6, after V lost 5 bases and J lost 7 bases. From germline, CDR1 is SGHTA and CDR2 FQGNSA. This CDR3 region has 14 residues. CDR3 protein: CASSLGLGGGELFF. The DNA of the CDR3 is TGTGCCAGCAGCCTGGGACTAGGTGGCGGGGAGCTGTTTTTT.

This clone is deemed medium-sized (0.01 to 0.1%). The identical CDR3 is also encoded by other nucleotide sequences in the sample. This rearrangement joins TRBV6-1 to TRBJ2-4; no clear D gene. The CDR3 length is 16 residues. The V gene lost 4 bases and the J gene lost 3 bases, with 16 bases spanning the gap. Germline CDR1 reads MNHNS; CDR2 reads SASEGT. The CDR3 loop reads CASSGPYTPGKNIQYF. The CDR3 region has the DNA TGTGCCAGCAGTGGGCCTTATACGCCGGGCAAAAACATTCAGTACTTC.

The V gene is TRBV29-1, the J gene TRBJ2-6; D not resolved. V was cut by 5 bases and J by 4 bases, with 6 bases left in between. CDR3 length: 12 amino acids. Germline loops: CDR1 SQVTM, CDR2 ANQGSEA. The CDR3, as DNA: TGCAGCGTTAATGGCGGGGCCAACGTCCTGACTTTC. Translating gives CSVNGGANVLTF.

The genes are TRBV9 and TRBJ2-1; 9 nucleotides line up with TRBD2. Germline loops: CDR1 SGDLS, CDR2 YYNGEE. There are 15 residues in the CDR3. Trimming took 3 bases from V and 5 from J; bases not matched to a gene: 6. The CDR3 DNA follows: TGTGCCAGCAGCGCAGGGACTAGCCCTAACAATGAGCAGTTCTTC. This encodes CASSAGTSPNNEQFF. The variable domain in full, with the rest retrieved from reference TRBV9 and TRBJ2-1, is DSGVTQTPKHLITATGQRVTLRCSPRSGDLSVYWYQQSLDQGLQFLIQYYNGEERAKGNILERFSAQQFPDLHSELNLSSLELGDSALYFCASSAGTSPNNEQFFGPGTRLTVL.

This chain uses TRBV25-1 with TRBJ2-7; 10 bases match TRBD1. The CDR3 has 13 amino acids. Germline V gives CDR1 MGHDK, CDR2 SYGVNS. After removal of 3 bases from V and 4 bases from J, the junction contained 0 bases not matched to a gene. The CDR3 here is CASSEDRGYEQYF. The CDR3 DNA sequence: TGTGCCAGCAGTGAGGACAGGGGGTACGAGCAGTACTTC.

V gene TRBV18 combines with J gene TRBJ2-1; TRBD2 matches 14 bases. Germline V CDR1 and CDR2: KGHSH, LQKENI. With 5 bases clipped from V and 8 bases from J, the junction kept 5 bases outside the gene matches. The CDR3 runs 15 residues. CDR3 sequence reads: CASSSATSGRDEQFF. As DNA, the CDR3 is TGTGCCAGCTCATCCGCGACTAGCGGGAGGGATGAGCAGTTCTTC. Full variable domain (remainder filled in from reference TRBV18 and TRBJ2-1): NAGVMQNPRHLVRRRGQEARLRCSPMKGHSHVYWYRQLPEEGLKFMVYLQKENIIDESGMPKERFSAEFPKEGPSILRIQQVVRGDSAAYFCASSSATSGRDEQFFGPGTRLTVL.

This chain connects TRBV7-8 to TRBJ2-2; 8 nucleotides agree with TRBD2. J lost 6 bases, V lost 3 bases, and 9 bases had no gene match. Germline V gives CDR1 SGHVS, CDR2 FQNEAQ. This CDR3 is 16 amino acids long. In nucleotides, the CDR3 is TGTGCCAGCAGCTTTAGGGTTAGCGGGATCCCCGGGGAGCTGTTTTTT. Amino acids: CASSFRVSGIPGELFF.

V is TRBV29-1 and J is TRBJ1-1; D unclear. The CDR3 loop spans 12 amino acids. Trimming removed 4 bases from V and 4 bases from J, with 10 bases in between. Germline-derived CDR1 and CDR2 are SQVTM and ANQGSEA. The CDR3 loop is CSVGREFTEAFF. The DNA of the CDR3 is TGCAGCGTTGGAAGGGAATTCACTGAAGCTTTCTTT.

This clone was counted a few times. The V call is TRBV5-4, the J call TRBJ2-5; the D gene is possibly TRBD2 (6 bases). Germline V gene data show CDR1 as SGHNT and CDR2 as YYREEE (reference sequence). This CDR3 is built from 15 residues. V lost 1 base, J lost 4 bases, and 14 bases lay in between. The CDR3 region has the DNA TGTGCCAGCAGCTTGCAGTCTCGGGAGTCAGAGACCCAGTACTTC. This encodes CASSLQSRESETQYF.

J is TRBJ2-1 and V is TRBV7-8; 8 positions match TRBD1. V lost 3 bases and J lost 5; bases outside the gene matches: 18. The CDR3 loop spans 19 amino acids. Germline assignment: CDR1 SGHVS and CDR2 FQNEAQ. This CDR3 is CASSFPDGTFHRGDNEQFF. The CDR3 nucleotides are TGTGCCAGCAGCTTCCCAGACGGGACTTTTCACAGGGGGGACAATGAGCAGTTCTTC. The full variable domain, with the rest looked up from reference TRBV7-8 and TRBJ2-1, is GAGVSQSPRYKVAKRGQDVALRCDPISGHVSLFWYQQALGQGPEFLTYFQNEAQLDKSGLPSDRFFAERPEGSVSTLKIQRTQQEDSAVYLCASSFPDGTFHRGDNEQFFGPGTRLTVL.

The CDR3 DNA follows: TGTGCCAGCAGAAAAAAACCGGGACAGGGCCGCACCGGGGAGCTGTTTTTT. Its translation: CASRKKPGQGRTGELFF. The rearrangement uses TRBV7-2 and TRBJ2-2, with 9 nucleotides matching TRBD1. This CDR3 spans 17 amino acids. V trimming: 6 bases; J trimming: 4 bases; junction bases outside the gene matches: 12. Germline CDR1 is SGHTA and CDR2 is FQGNSA. Based on the CDR3 plus reference TRBV7-2 and TRBJ2-2, the full variable domain is GAGVSQSPSNKVTEKGKDVELRCDPISGHTALYWYRQSLGQGLEFLIYFQGNSAPDKSGLPSDRFSAERTGGSVSTLTIQRTQQEDSAVYLCASRKKPGQGRTGELFFGEGSRLTVL.

This clone has a single count. A far bigger clonotype differs at one base, so this is likely a read error. V and J are TRBV6-4 and TRBJ2-7; weak D call: TRBD1 (5 bases). V lost 10 bases, J lost 8 bases, and 15 bases lay in between. Per germline, CDR1 MRHNA and CDR2 SNTAGT. The CDR3 consists of 11 residues. CDR3: CATSRGVKQYF. CDR3 nucleotides: TGTGCCACCTCAAGGGGCGTCAAGCAGTACTTC.

The gene calls are TRBV7-8 and TRBJ2-1; D might be TRBD2 (6 bases). The CDR3 has 13 amino acids. The germline V gene encodes CDR1 SGHVS and CDR2 FQNEAQ. The ends were cut back, 6 bases at V and 6 bases at J, with 12 bases in the middle. This CDR3 reads CASSSLRGNEQFF. The CDR3 DNA is TGTGCCAGCAGTTCACTGCGGGGCAATGAGCAGTTCTTC.

V is TRBV28 and J is TRBJ1-1, with 8 bases fitting TRBD1. This CDR3 has 15 residues. From germline, CDR1 is MDHEN and CDR2 SYDVKM. Trimming took 5 bases from V and 4 from J; bases not matched to a gene: 9. Written as DNA, the CDR3 is TGTGCCAGCAGTCAGCCGCAGGGGGCCTCCACTGAAGCTTTCTTT. Protein: CASSQPQGASTEAFF.

There are many counts of this clone. Other DNA sequences in this sample translate to the same CDR3. This chain links TRBV28 with TRBJ1-2, with 8 bases aligning to TRBD1. Per the germline V gene, CDR1 is MDHEN and CDR2 is SYDVKM. The V segment lost 5 bases and the J segment 2 bases; nucleotides outside the gene matches: 7. The CDR3 spans 15 residues. The CDR3 is CASSRTGPFNYGYTF. CDR3 bases: TGTGCCAGCAGTCGGACAGGGCCTTTCAACTATGGCTACACCTTC.

The chain carries TRBV5-4 and TRBJ2-7; D unclear. V dropped 4 bases and J dropped 4 bases, with 6 bases sitting between them. The CDR3 sequence is 11 residues long. CDR1 and CDR2 from the germline V gene are SGHNT and YYREEE (reference sequence). CDR3 sequence reads: CASSVRYEQYF. CDR3 nucleotides: TGTGCCAGCAGCGTCAGGTACGAGCAGTACTTC.

The chain has TRBV2 and TRBJ2-2; D is perhaps TRBD2 (6 bases). The CDR3 has 14 amino acids. Deletions cut 5 bases from V and 3 bases from J, with 10 bases between. CDR1 and CDR2 (germline): SNHLY, FYNNEI. The CDR3 sequence is CASSNRRDTGELFF. The CDR3 region has the DNA TGTGCCAGCAGTAATAGGAGGGACACCGGGGAGCTGTTTTTT.

This clone is a singleton in its sample. The chain recombines TRBV7-6 with TRBJ1-5; a weak D match, TRBD1 (6 bases). V dropped 3 bases and J dropped 6 bases, with 9 bases sitting between them. The CDR3 has 13 residues. Germline V CDR1 and CDR2: SGHVS, FNYEAQ. CDR3 sequence: CASSLGHSQPQHF. Written as DNA, the CDR3 is TGTGCCAGCAGCTTGGGACATAGTCAGCCCCAGCATTTT.

V usage is TRBV5-1 and J usage is TRBJ2-1; 7 bases are shared with TRBD2. Trimming cost V 3 bases and J 4 bases; bases outside gene matches: 19. The germline gives CDR1 SGHRS, CDR2 YFSETQ. The CDR3 consists of 19 residues. This CDR3 is CASSSISSGTQRTYNEQFF. The CDR3, as DNA: TGCGCCAGCAGCTCAATTTCAAGCGGGACCCAAAGAACGTACAATGAGCAGTTCTTC.

This clone was detected a few times. V is TRBV9 and J is TRBJ1-1; TRBD1 matches 9 bases. CDR1 and CDR2 (germline): SGDLS, YYNGEE. This CDR3 spans 13 amino acids. V shed 3 bases, J shed 8 bases, and the junction held 5 bases outside the gene matches. This CDR3 reads CASSGGTGWEAFF. In DNA form, the CDR3 reads TGTGCCAGCAGCGGAGGGACAGGGTGGGAAGCTTTCTTT.

The chain joins TRBV5-1 to TRBJ1-1, with 7 bases lining up with TRBD1. CDR1 and CDR2 from the germline V gene are SGHRS and YFSETQ. This CDR3 contains 12 residues. The trim removed 6 bases at V and 8 bases at J, leaving 7 bases unmatched. The DNA for the CDR3 is TGCGCCAGCATCTCACCGGGACAGGAAGCTTTCTTT. This sequence encodes CASISPGQEAFF. The whole variable domain, filled in from reference TRBV5-1 and TRBJ1-1, reads KAGVTQTPRYLIKTRGQQVTLSCSPISGHRSVSWYQQTPGQGLQFLFEYFSETQRNKGNFPGRFSGRQFSNSRSEMNVSTLELGDSALYLCASISPGQEAFFGQGTRLTVV.

The CDR3 loop is CASSPLLAGGADTQYF. In DNA, the CDR3 is TGTGCCAGCAGCCCGCTACTAGCGGGAGGGGCAGATACGCAGTATTTT. The V call is TRBV4-2, the J call TRBJ2-3, with 13 bases matching TRBD2. CDR1 LGHNA and CDR2 YNFKEQ come from the germline V gene. The trim removed 4 bases at V and 4 bases at J, leaving 5 bases unmatched. The CDR3 has 16 amino acids.

The chain carries TRBV28 and TRBJ2-7, with no clear D. Germline V gene lookup returns CDR1 MDHEN and CDR2 SYDVKM. The ends were cut back, 6 bases at V and 6 bases at J, with 12 bases in the middle. This CDR3 has 12 amino acids. The CDR3 spells CASSEIAREQYF. In DNA, the CDR3 is TGTGCCAGCAGCGAGATTGCGCGCGAGCAGTACTTC.

The chain is built from TRBV9 and TRBJ1-3, with D uncertain. Per the germline V gene, CDR1 is SGDLS and CDR2 is YYNGEE. Deletions cut 0 bases from V and 0 bases from J, with 10 bases between. The length of the CDR3 is 16 residues. CDR3 sequence reads: CASSVDSSTSGNTIYF. CDR3 DNA: TGTGCCAGCAGCGTAGACAGCAGCACCTCTGGAAACACCATATATTTT.

The CDR3 loop is CASSEVRPYQETQYF. CDR3 in DNA: TGCGCCAGCAGTGAAGTCAGACCCTACCAAGAGACCCAGTACTTC. The chain recombines TRBV10-2 with TRBJ2-5; D unclear. Germline V gene data show CDR1 as WSHSY and CDR2 as SAAADI. The CDR3 consists of 15 residues. Trimming shortened V by 3 bases and J by 0 bases, and 11 bases separated the two germline ends.

The chain employs TRBV7-7 and TRBJ2-5; possible D gene TRBD1, 6 bases. Trimming removed 1 base at V and 7 bases at J, with 13 bases between. From germline, CDR1 is SSHAT and CDR2 FNYEAQ (reference sequence). This CDR3 is 14 amino acids long. The CDR3 loop is CASSLGGRGSTQYF. CDR3 coding DNA: TGTGCCAGCAGCTTAGGCGGCAGGGGATCGACCCAGTACTTC.

V and J are TRBV21-1 and TRBJ2-1; no check of the table's D call, TRBD2, against the DNA was made. TRBV21-1 has pseudogene status. The CDR3 runs 16 residues. This chain's CDR3 is CASSKEKVGGHNEQFF. CDR3 DNA: TGTGCCAGCAGCAAAGAGAAGGTTGGAGGACACAATGAGCAGTTCTTC.